This record covers a single T cell receptor beta chain. The antigen is not known. The junction shows a germline mismatch at one end, possibly a read error. The data belong to a study of T cell responses to AZD1222 COVID-19 vaccine. Overall study findings and caveats: A rise in Spike-specific TCR breadth and depth followed two AZD1222 doses. The reported proportion of spike-specific TCRs targeting unmutated variant regions was nearly half. White British ancestry dominated among donors, who included more females, and clonal diversity was possibly underestimated.

Measured with immunoSEQ multiplex PCR; TCRdb has only the in-frame clones, and not every one. Seen here are approximately 100,000 clones, about 90% observed once, and the top ten hold roughly 10%. This CDR3 spans 11 amino acids. Germline-derived CDR1 and CDR2 are LNHDA and SQIVND (reference sequence). The origin of this receptor is an adult who received the AZD1222 COVID-19 vaccine. The V and J genes are TRBV19 and TRBJ2-5; no reliable D call. This specimen was peripheral blood, taken 28 days after the second AZD1222 dose. The CDR3 nucleotides read TGTGCCAGTAGGATAGGTGAGACCCAGTACTTC. Translation: CASRIGETQYF. The whole variable domain, filled in from reference TRBV19 and TRBJ2-5, reads DGGITQSPKYLFRKEGQNVTLSCEQNLNHDAMYWYRQDPGQGLRLIYYSQIVNDFQKGDIAEGYSVSREKKESFPLTVTSAQKNPTAFYLCASRIGETQYFGPGTRLLVL.